Listed below are T cell receptor beta chains from one sample, sequenced in a study of regulatory T cells in long-lasting Graves disease. TCRdb fed the multiplex PCR reads into MiXCR, producing one record per CDR3 protein. The sample yields about 540,000 distinct CDR3 sequences, roughly 12% seen once. This sample also appeared in a second study, on T cells in Graves' hyperthyroidism and ophthalmopathy.

The sample consisted of peripheral blood mononuclear cells (PBMCs), taken at new diagnosis, from a patient treated with antithyroid drugs. These receptor sequences come from a young man with Graves disease. Each CDR3 is given with its conserved first and last residue.

CDR3aa	v_gene	j_gene
CASSLEARLQETQYF	TRBV7-2	TRBJ2-5
CASSLALDDSRDEQFF	TRBV7-8	TRBJ2-1
CASSFTGLYEQYF	TRBV28	TRBJ2-7
CSAVGLFSSYNEQFF	TRBV20-1	TRBJ2-1
CALGTGVYTGELFF	TRBV7-9	TRBJ2-2
CSVGEAFF	TRBV29-1	TRBJ1-1
CAWGISTEAFF	TRBV30	TRBJ1-1
CASSPSRRGLGGPSRETQYF	TRBV7-8	TRBJ2-5
CASRTGLVQPQHF	TRBV28	TRBJ1-5
CASSPTSGRVDEQFF	TRBV5-1	TRBJ2-1
CASSPFRTDGYTF	TRBV12-3/TRBV12-4	TRBJ1-2
CASSQNYRVSNQPQHF	TRBV4-1	TRBJ1-5
CSVEDQVHYGYTF	TRBV29-1	TRBJ1-2
CASSLVARQETQYF	TRBV11-2	TRBJ2-5
CASSLGGGRAPDTQYF	TRBV11-1	TRBJ2-3
CASSPREAVDEQFF	TRBV18	TRBJ2-1
CAVPSAYESTGELFF	TRBV2	TRBJ2-2
CSVVRGLGGNTIYF	TRBV29-1	TRBJ1-3
CASSGTSGILDTQYF	TRBV12-3/TRBV12-4	TRBJ2-3
CASSEGRYHEQYF	TRBV6-1	TRBJ2-7
CASSPSRGGAADTQYF	TRBV4-1	TRBJ2-3
CSARDVSF	TRBV20-1	TRBJ1-2
CSARGGDSYEQYF	TRBV20-1	TRBJ2-7
CASSSSGLRDTEAFF	TRBV28	TRBJ1-1
CASSQGGNYEQYF	TRBV7-9	TRBJ2-7
CASSELKNTEAFF	TRBV6-1	TRBJ1-1
CASSLRGTAQGGANVLTF	TRBV3-1	TRBJ2-6
CSARVPGKAYEQYF	TRBV20-1	TRBJ2-7
CASSLGYSGINEQFF	TRBV5-4	TRBJ2-1
CASSHGQGGVEETQYF	TRBV6-1	TRBJ2-5
CASSRLGGTQYF	TRBV7-8	TRBJ2-5
CASFKMWNEQFF	TRBV12-3/TRBV12-4	TRBJ2-1
CSASRGGGSSYEQYF	TRBV20-1	TRBJ2-7
CASSSGASTDTQYF	TRBV12-3/TRBV12-4	TRBJ2-3
CATSDRGAAAYQETQYF	TRBV24-1	TRBJ2-5
CASSLAPGRVQFF	TRBV11-3	TRBJ2-1
CASSQGLGNTIYF	TRBV10-1	TRBJ1-3
CASSEEGTGVTEAFF	TRBV25-1	TRBJ1-1
CASSLLARTDTQYF	TRBV19	TRBJ2-3
CASRTLAAYEQYF	TRBV27	TRBJ2-7
CASKGQGAGTGELFF	TRBV27	TRBJ2-2
CATSDLSGSGYTF	TRBV24-1	TRBJ1-2
CSVLGGKSYEQYF	TRBV29-1	TRBJ2-7
CASSLKLASYNEQFF	TRBV13	TRBJ2-1
CASTPVRDEQFF	TRBV12-3/TRBV12-4	TRBJ2-1
CASSLVTSGGYEQYF	TRBV5-1	TRBJ2-7
CSVERVGGQRYTDTQYF	TRBV29-1	TRBJ2-3
CASSYRLGVQYF	TRBV28	TRBJ2-4
CASSPIGAFNEQYF	TRBV18	TRBJ2-7
CASSFWAGSTDTQYF	TRBV27	TRBJ2-3
CASRPGTSGSVGQETQYF	TRBV10-2	TRBJ2-5
CASSPRTDWGTQYF	TRBV12-3/TRBV12-4	TRBJ2-5
CATRLDNYGYTF	TRBV2	TRBJ1-2
CSASAPNEQFF	TRBV20-1	TRBJ2-1
CASSFWGRGAEDGYTF	TRBV11-2	TRBJ1-2
CASSLEVAKETQYF	TRBV7-9	TRBJ2-5
CASSQDRPNTEAFF	TRBV3-1	TRBJ1-1